These 26 T cell receptor beta chains were sequenced from one sample in a study of cytomegalovirus exposure and HLA in healthy donors (dated by TCRdb to the late 2010s). Library construction relied on the immunoSEQ multiplex PCR assay. A mixture of 60 forward primers for TCR Vbeta segments and 13 reverse primers for TCR Jbeta segments was used in the multiplex PCR. Sourced from immuneACCESS, this table was stored by TCRdb with only in-frame sequences that have V and J called. A share of the clones is absent; for the studies checked, an unresolved V gene accounts for under half, and the remainder has no known explanation. Recorded for this sample are 150,000 to 200,000 clones; around 79% of them occurred a single time. Approximately 2.4% of the sample is held by the ten biggest clonotypes. The sample consisted of PBMCs. The receptors stem from a female donor in good health and CMV-seronegative.

The chain joins TRBV30 to TRBJ1-1; D not resolved. CDR1 is GTSNPN, CDR2 SVGIG, per germline (reference sequence). The CDR3 loop spans 14 amino acids. V was pared by 2 bases and J by 4 bases, with 14 bases between. The CDR3: CAWSLSPGSTEAFF. As DNA, the CDR3 is TGTGCCTGGAGTCTCTCCCCGGGAAGCACTGAAGCTTTCTTT.

This sequence joins TRBV27 and TRBJ2-6, with D possibly being TRBD1 (5 bases). V was shortened by 5 bases and J by 0 bases, with 8 bases between the two germline ends. The CDR3 is 15 amino acids. The germline CDR1 and CDR2 sequences are MNHEY and SMNVEV (reference sequence). For the CDR3, the DNA is TGTGCCAGCAGTAGACAGTTCTCTGGGGCCAACGTCCTGACTTTC. This codes for CASSRQFSGANVLTF.

The CDR3, as DNA: TGTGCCAGCAGCTTCCTCAGACAGGGTAGACAGCCCCAGCATTTT. Its protein is CASSFLRQGRQPQHF. The chain uses TRBV7-8 and TRBJ1-5; 7 bases are shared with TRBD1. With 3 bases clipped from V and 7 bases from J, the junction kept 9 bases outside the gene matches. CDR3 length equals 15 residues. CDR1 and CDR2 from the germline V gene are SGHVS and FQNEAQ. Combining the CDR3 with reference TRBV7-8 and TRBJ1-5 gives the whole variable domain GAGVSQSPRYKVAKRGQDVALRCDPISGHVSLFWYQQALGQGPEFLTYFQNEAQLDKSGLPSDRFFAERPEGSVSTLKIQRTQQEDSAVYLCASSFLRQGRQPQHFGDGTRLSIL.

The rearrangement links TRBV9 to TRBJ2-3, with TRBD2 matching 13 bases. This CDR3 is 17 amino acids long. Germline-derived CDR1 and CDR2 are SGDLS and YYNGEE. J lost 5 bases, V lost 5 bases, and 11 bases had no gene match. The CDR3, as DNA: TGTGCCAGCAGTGGAGGACTAGCGGGGGATTCGGTAGATACGCAGTATTTT. Amino acids: CASSGGLAGDSVDTQYF.

The chain joins TRBV6-5 to TRBJ1-1; D not resolved. Germline loops: CDR1 MNHEY, CDR2 SVGAGI. This CDR3 comprises 13 residues. Between the trimmed V and J ends, which lost 0 bases and 3 bases, there was a span of 5 bases. CDR3 sequence (DNA): TGTGCCAGCAGTTACTCGGCGGACACTGAAGCTTTCTTT. Encoded protein: CASSYSADTEAFF.

This chain connects TRBV4-2 to TRBJ2-3; D call uncertain. The V end was cut by 1 base, the J end by 0 bases, with 11 bases between. Germline CDR1 reads LGHNA; CDR2 reads YNFKEQ. The CDR3 is 16 residues long. CDR3 sequence reads: CASSQGAEPSTDTQYF. The CDR3 coding sequence is TGTGCCAGCAGCCAAGGGGCAGAGCCGAGCACAGATACGCAGTATTTT.

The table lists this clone with a few counts. This rearrangement joins TRBV7-9 to TRBJ2-7, with D tentatively TRBD1 (5 bases). The CDR3 covers 12 residues. CDR1 is SEHNR and CDR2 is FQNEAQ in the germline V gene (reference sequence). Trimming pared 3 bases from V and 2 bases from J, leaving 5 bases between. CDR3 bases: TGTGCCAGCAGCTTGACAGCCTACGAGCAGTACTTC. Its translation: CASSLTAYEQYF.

The rearrangement joins TRBV6-5 to TRBJ1-6; D unclear. This CDR3 comprises 13 residues. The V end lost 0 bases, the J end lost 10 bases, and 7 bases lay between the germline ends. Looked up from germline, CDR1 is MNHEY and CDR2 is SVGAGI. This CDR3 reads CASSYSRSSPLHF. In DNA form, the CDR3 reads TGTGCCAGCAGTTACTCTAGGAGCTCACCCCTCCACTTT.

The rearrangement links TRBV5-4 to TRBJ2-5, with TRBD1 identical over 7 bases. The V segment lost 3 bases and the J segment 4 bases; nucleotides outside the gene matches: 15. Germline values: CDR1 SGHNT, CDR2 YYREEE (reference sequence). This CDR3 has 17 amino acids. DNA for the CDR3: TGTGCCAGCAGCTATAAGGTTTCACAGGGGTTGGGAGAGACCCAGTACTTC. Protein product: CASSYKVSQGLGETQYF.

This clone was seen more than once but under ten times. The chain carries TRBV25-1 and TRBJ2-6; D not resolved. Looked up from germline, CDR1 is MGHDK and CDR2 is SYGVNS. Trimming shortened V by 3 bases and J by 0 bases, and 3 bases separated the two germline ends. The CDR3 has 14 residues. CDR3 nucleotide sequence: TGTGCCAGCAGTGACTTCTCTGGGGCCAACGTCCTGACTTTC. This translates into CASSDFSGANVLTF.

V gene TRBV7-2 combines with J gene TRBJ1-1; D not resolved. Germline assignment: CDR1 SGHTA and CDR2 FQGNSA. The CDR3 sequence is 13 residues long. Trimming took 1 base from V and 5 from J, leaving 8 bases between them. The CDR3 region is CASSLGSRTEAFF. CDR3 DNA: TGTGCCAGCAGCTTAGGGAGTAGGACTGAAGCTTTCTTT.

The rearrangement uses TRBV4-3 and TRBJ2-7; maybe TRBD1 (6 bases). With 0 bases removed from V and 4 bases from J, the gap between germline ends came to 13 bases. The CDR3 consists of 15 residues. CDR1 is LGHNA and CDR2 is YSLEER in the germline V gene. In DNA, the CDR3 is TGCGCCAGCAGCCAAGAACTTGGGACACCTTACGAGCAGTACTTC. Translating it yields CASSQELGTPYEQYF.

The chain joins TRBV9 to TRBJ2-1; 7 positions agree with TRBD1. The CDR3 covers 13 residues. V dropped 0 bases and J dropped 10; count of bases not matched to a gene: 4. From germline, CDR1 is SGDLS and CDR2 YYNGEE. As DNA, the CDR3 is TGTGCCAGCAGCGTAGCACAGGGGTCCGAGCAGTTCTTC. Translation gives CASSVAQGSEQFF.

Concerning this clone: This sample includes further DNA sequences coding for the same CDR3. The chain is built from TRBV7-2 and TRBJ1-5, with TRBD1 as a possible D gene (5 bases). Looked up from germline, CDR1 is SGHTA and CDR2 is FQGNSA. The CDR3 consists of 14 residues. V lost 1 base and J 4 bases, leaving 8 bases between the germline ends. The CDR3 region is CASSLGGGNQPQHF. Written as DNA, the CDR3 is TGTGCCAGCAGCTTAGGGGGGGGGAATCAGCCCCAGCATTTT.

The V gene is TRBV28, the J gene TRBJ1-1; D unclear. This CDR3 is built from 13 residues. The V end was cut by 10 bases, the J end by 5 bases, with 17 bases between. Looked up from germline, CDR1 is MDHEN and CDR2 is SYDVKM. The CDR3, as DNA: TGTGCCACCCGAGCGGAGGTTGGAACTGAAGCTTTCTTT. This sequence encodes CATRAEVGTEAFF.

V is TRBV4-3 and J is TRBJ2-5, with a tentative D call TRBD2 (5 bases). The CDR3 extends over 12 amino acids. Trimming cost V 0 bases and J 10 bases, with 9 bases left between them. Per the germline V gene, CDR1 is LGHNA and CDR2 is YSLEER. This CDR3 is CASSQDSGYQYF. The CDR3 bases are TGCGCCAGCAGCCAAGACTCGGGGTACCAGTACTTC.

The rearrangement uses TRBV5-1 and TRBJ2-2; 8 nucleotides match TRBD1. The CDR3 is 15 residues long. The trim removed 2 bases at V and 5 bases at J, leaving 5 bases unmatched. CDR1 and CDR2 (germline): SGHRS, YFSETQ. The CDR3 DNA sequence: TGCGCCAGCAGCTTCGGACAGGGTTGGACCGGGGAGCTGTTTTTT. Translation: CASSFGQGWTGELFF.

Concerning this clone itself: Additional DNA sequences in this sample encode the identical CDR3. This chain connects TRBV7-2 to TRBJ1-5, with 7 bases aligning to TRBD1. Trimming removed 1 base from V and 7 bases from J; junction bases left unmatched: 4. The CDR3 is 14 amino acids. Germline CDR1 SGHTA, CDR2 FQGNSA. CDR3 loop: CASSLVQGGQPQHF. The DNA of the CDR3 is TGTGCCAGCAGCTTAGTTCAGGGGGGCCAGCCCCAGCATTTT. Filled out from reference TRBV7-2 and TRBJ1-5, the complete variable domain reads GAGVSQSPSNKVTEKGKDVELRCDPISGHTALYWYRQSLGQGLEFLIYFQGNSAPDKSGLPSDRFSAERTGGSVSTLTIQRTQQEDSAVYLCASSLVQGGQPQHFGDGTRLSIL.

This chain joins TRBV4-3 and TRBJ2-1, with D possibly being TRBD2 (6 bases). Germline CDR1 is LGHNA and CDR2 is YSLEER. V gave up 3 bases and J gave up 0 bases, with 12 bases separating them. The CDR3 totals 16 residues. The CDR3: CASSQRGTASYNEQFF. CDR3 nucleotide sequence: TGCGCCAGCAGCCAGCGAGGGACTGCCTCCTACAATGAGCAGTTCTTC.

The rearrangement links TRBV4-1 to TRBJ2-4; no clear D. Germline V gene sequence: CDR1 MGHRA, CDR2 YSYEKL. Trimming shortened V by 0 bases and J by 7 bases, and 4 bases separated the two germline ends. The CDR3 runs to 12 residues. CDR3 in DNA: TGCGCCAGCAGCCAAGACTTGAACATTCAGTACTTC. Translation: CASSQDLNIQYF.

The V call is TRBV11-2, the J call TRBJ2-3; 11 bases line up with TRBD2. Losses at the gene ends were 7 bases for V and 4 bases for J; bases not matched to a gene: 4. Germline assignment: CDR1 SGHAT and CDR2 FQNNGV. The CDR3 totals 14 residues. CDR3 coding DNA: TGTGCCAGCACCAGGACTAGCGGGCCAGATACGCAGTATTTT. This sequence encodes CASTRTSGPDTQYF. Drawing the rest from reference TRBV11-2 and TRBJ2-3, the complete variable domain is EAGVAQSPRYKIIEKRQSVAFWCNPISGHATLYWYQQILGQGPKLLIQFQNNGVVDDSQLPKDRFSAERLKGVDSTLKIQPAKLEDSAVYLCASTRTSGPDTQYFGPGTRLTVL.

This rearrangement joins TRBV20-1 to TRBJ2-7, with D possibly being TRBD1 (6 bases). The V end lost 3 bases, the J end lost 6 bases, and 9 bases lay between the germline ends. CDR3 length: 11 residues. Germline CDR1 and CDR2: DFQATT and SNEGSKA (reference sequence). The DNA for the CDR3 is TGCAGTGCTAGGCCAGGGGTCGAGCAGTACTTC. Its translation is CSARPGVEQYF.

V gene TRBV13 combines with J gene TRBJ2-1; 9 bases line up with TRBD2. Trimming at V came to 3 bases and at J to 6 bases, leaving 6 bases not matched to a gene. Germline loops: CDR1 PRHDT, CDR2 FYEKMQ (reference sequence). The CDR3 is 15 amino acids. The CDR3 region is CASSFGGGVANEQFF. CDR3 nucleotide sequence: TGTGCCAGCAGCTTTGGCGGGGGGGTCGCCAATGAGCAGTTCTTC.

This clone was detected only a few times. This chain links TRBV28 with TRBJ2-7, with 9 bases fitting TRBD1. The J segment lost 5 bases and the V segment lost 5 bases, leaving 13 bases of the junction unmatched. From germline, CDR1 is MDHEN and CDR2 SYDVKM. The CDR3 has 16 amino acids. The CDR3 region has the DNA TGTGCCAGCAGTCTTCCCGGGACAGGGTTTGTCAACGAGCAGTACTTC. Protein: CASSLPGTGFVNEQYF.

V is TRBV7-3 and J is TRBJ2-7; no reliable D call. The V and J ends lost 2 bases and 1 base respectively, with 6 bases between them. The germline CDR1 and CDR2 sequences are SGHTA and FQGTGA. The CDR3 covers 13 residues. The CDR3, as DNA: TGTGCCAGCAGCTTAGACTCTTCCTACGAGCAGTACTTC. Its translation is CASSLDSSYEQYF.

The CDR3 spells CASSPFSTSGSDQTQYF. The CDR3 nucleotides read TGTGCCAGCTCACCGTTTTCGACTAGCGGGAGTGATCAGACCCAGTACTTC. J is TRBJ2-5 and V is TRBV18; 12 bases match TRBD2. Germline V gene lookup returns CDR1 KGHSH and CDR2 LQKENI. CDR3 size: 17 residues. V trimming: 3 bases; J trimming: 6 bases; junction bases outside the gene matches: 11.